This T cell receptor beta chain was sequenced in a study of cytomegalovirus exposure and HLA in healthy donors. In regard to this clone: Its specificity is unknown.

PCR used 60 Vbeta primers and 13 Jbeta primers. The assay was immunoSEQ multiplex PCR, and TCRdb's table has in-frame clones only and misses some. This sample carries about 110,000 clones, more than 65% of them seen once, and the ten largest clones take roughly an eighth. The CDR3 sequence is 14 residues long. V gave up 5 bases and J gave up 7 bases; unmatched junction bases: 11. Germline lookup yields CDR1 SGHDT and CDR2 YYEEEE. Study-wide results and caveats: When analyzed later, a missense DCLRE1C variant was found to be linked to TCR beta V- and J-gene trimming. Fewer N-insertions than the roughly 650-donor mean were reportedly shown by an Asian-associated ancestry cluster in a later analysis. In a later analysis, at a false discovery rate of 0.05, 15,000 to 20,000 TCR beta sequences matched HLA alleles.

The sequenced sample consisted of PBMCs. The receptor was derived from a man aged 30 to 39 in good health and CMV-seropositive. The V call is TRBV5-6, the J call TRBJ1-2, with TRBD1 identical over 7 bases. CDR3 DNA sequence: TGTGCCAGCAGGGTGACAGGGACAAGGCCTGGCTACACCTTC. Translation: CASRVTGTRPGYTF.